Listed below are T cell receptor beta chains from one sample, sequenced in a study of blood T cells in healthy people across ages. TCRdb reanalysed the 5' RACE reads using MiXCR and keeps one entry per CDR3 protein. The sample records roughly 1 million distinct CDR3 sequences, 25% being singletons. The same sample was also used in a study of T cells of mothers and their children.

Source material: blood. All receptors derive from a girl aged 2-10 years in good health. CDR3s include the opening cysteine and the closing phenylalanine or tryptophan. D genes are given only for firm matches. Size is stated for part of the rows, as once, few or many counts, or as a class when the clone is expanded.

>TRBV7-8|TRBJ2-5|TRBD1|-
TGTGCCAGCAACCGACAGGGTCGAGAGGAGACCCAGTACTTC
CASNRQGREETQYF
>TRBV29-1|TRBJ2-1|-|-
TGCAGCGTTGAGGGCAGGGGTGTTTTGTATGAGCAGTTCTTC
CSVEGRGVLYEQFF
>TRBV4-1|TRBJ2-1|TRBD1|-
TGCGCCAGCAGCCGGGGACAGGGACAGTTCTTC
CASSRGQGQFF
>TRBV12-3/TRBV12-4|TRBJ1-2|-|-
TGTGCCAGCAGTTCGGCATTCGACCAATCGATCAGCTACACCTTC
CASSSAFDQSISYTF
>TRBV5-1|TRBJ2-5|-|-
TGCGCCAGCAGCTTACCTAGGGCGGAAGAGACCCAGTACTTC
CASSLPRAEETQYF
>TRBV12-3/TRBV12-4|TRBJ1-6|-|-
TGTGCCAGCAGTTTGAGGGAATCCTACAATTCACCCCTCCACTTT
CASSLRESYNSPLHF
>TRBV13|TRBJ1-4|-|-
TGTGCCAGCAGCCCACCAGACGAACTTAATGAAAAACTGTTTTTT
CASSPPDELNEKLFF
>TRBV5-5|TRBJ1-4|-|few
TGTGCCAGCAGCTTGGACCCGTGGGCTAATGAAAAACTGTTTTTT
CASSLDPWANEKLFF
>TRBV20-1|TRBJ2-3|TRBD2|once
TGCAGTGCCGACGCACTAGCGGATACGCAGTATTTT
CSADALADTQYF
>TRBV10-2|TRBJ2-3|TRBD2|few
TGCGCCAGCACTACTAGCGAGATCACAGATACGCAGTATTTT
CASTTSEITDTQYF
>TRBV5-1|TRBJ2-5|-|-
TGCGCCAGCGCTCGGGGCGTGGGACCTCAAGAGACCCAGTACTTC
CASARGVGPQETQYF
>TRBV9|TRBJ1-4|-|few
TGTGCCAGCAGCACGGGGGACGATAAACTGTTTTTT
CASSTGDDKLFF
>TRBV5-6|TRBJ2-5|TRBD2|-
TGTGCCAGCAGCTTGGGACTAGCGGGGGGCCCGTACCAAGAGACCCAGTACTTC
CASSLGLAGGPYQETQYF
>TRBV4-3|TRBJ1-2|-|few
TGCGCCAGCAGCCAGGGATTAGACTATGGCTACACCTTC
CASSQGLDYGYTF
>TRBV9|TRBJ1-6|-|few
TGTGCCAGCAGCGTGAACCCCAGCTCCTATAATTCACCCCTCCACTTT
CASSVNPSSYNSPLHF
>TRBV13|TRBJ1-2|-|-
TGTGCCAGCAGCTTAATTTCCGTGGGCTACACCTTC
CASSLISVGYTF
>TRBV28|TRBJ2-7|-|-
TGTGCCAGCAGGGGGAGGACAGACTCCTACGAGCAGTACTTC
CASRGRTDSYEQYF
>TRBV5-6|TRBJ1-1|-|-
TGTGCCAGCAGCCCACCCGGGGACCCCACTACTGAAGCTTTCTTT
CASSPPGDPTTEAFF
>TRBV24-1|TRBJ2-3|-|-
TGTGCCACCAGTTTAGCTAGCGCAAACACAGATACGCAGTATTTT
CATSLASANTDTQYF
>TRBV11-2|TRBJ1-4|-|few
TGTGCCAGCAGTCGAGACCCGAATGAAAAACTGTTTTTT
CASSRDPNEKLFF
>TRBV5-1|TRBJ2-7|-|few
TGCGCCAGCAGCTTCGGAACAACCAGGAGTTTATCCTACGAGCAGTACTTC
CASSFGTTRSLSYEQYF
>TRBV5-1|TRBJ1-4|-|-
TGCGCCAGCAGCTTGGACATCCGAATCCATGAAAAACTGTTTTTT
CASSLDIRIHEKLFF
>TRBV28|TRBJ1-1|-|few
TGTGCCAGCAGTCCGGGTGTGCGGAACACTGAAGCTCTCTTT
CASSPGVRNTEALF
>TRBV7-2|TRBJ1-1|-|-
TGTGCCAGCAGAGGACAAACTGAAGCTTTCTTT
CASRGQTEAFF
>TRBV6-2/TRBV6-3|TRBJ1-5|-|-
TGTGCCAGCACATCCCTGGTCAATCAGCCCCAGCATTTT
CASTSLVNQPQHF
>TRBV20-1|TRBJ2-1|TRBD2|few
TGCAGTGCTAGAGATTCGGGGGCGACTAGCGCTAAAAATGAGCAGTTCTTC
CSARDSGATSAKNEQFF
>TRBV20-1|TRBJ2-7|TRBD2|few
TGCAGTGTGACGCGGGCTAGCGGTTCCTACGAGCAGTACTTC
CSVTRASGSYEQYF
>TRBV4-1|TRBJ2-1|-|-
TGCGCCAGCAGCCAGACAATAGGAGAGCAGTTCTTC
CASSQTIGEQFF
>TRBV4-3|TRBJ2-5|TRBD2|-
TGCGCCAGCAGCCAAGATTTCTCGCGGGGGGCTGTGGGGGAGACCCAGTACTTC
CASSQDFSRGAVGETQYF
>TRBV29-1|TRBJ2-5|-|once
TGCAGCGTAGGAGGAAGCCTGACTAGACAAGAGACCCAGTACTTC
CSVGGSLTRQETQYF
>TRBV20-1|TRBJ2-6|-|-
TGCAGTGCTAGAGGGAACCCCACCCCTGGGGCCAACGTCCTGACTTTC
CSARGNPTPGANVLTF